This is a list of T cell receptor beta chains from one sample in a study of cytomegalovirus exposure and HLA in healthy donors. Sequenced by immunoSEQ multiplex PCR; TCRdb stores in-frame clones only, minus some. This table has tens of thousands of clones, approximately 70% appearing once. Sequences were obtained from PBMCs. These TCRs come from a male donor in good health and CMV-seropositive. Both conserved end residues are part of each CDR3. D genes are given only for firm matches. Only some rows state a clone size, as once, few, many or a class for expanded clones.

D gene	V gene	clone size	J gene	CDR3 DNA	CDR3 protein
.	TRBV11-2	.	TRBJ2-3	TGTGCCAGCAGCTTAGGAGGAGATACGCAGTATTTT	CASSLGGDTQYF
.	TRBV6-1	once	TRBJ1-5	TGTGCCAGCACACAGACTAGCAATCAGCCCCAGCATTTT	CASTQTSNQPQHF
TRBD2	TRBV7-9	.	TRBJ2-5	TGTGCCAGCAGCTCAGTAACCGGGACTAGAGGGGAAGGAGAGACCCAGTACTTC	CASSSVTGTRGEGETQYF
.	TRBV18	.	TRBJ1-6	TGTGCCAGCTCACACCGGGACATACTTAATTCACCCCTCCACTTT	CASSHRDILNSPLHF
TRBD2	TRBV5-4	.	TRBJ2-5	TGTGCCAGCAGCCTCGGGACTAGCGGGGTCCAAGAGACCCAGTACTTC	CASSLGTSGVQETQYF
.	TRBV30	.	TRBJ1-1	TGTGCCTGGAGTTGGGGGCATAGGACTGAAGCTTTCTTT	CAWSWGHRTEAFF
.	TRBV6-5	.	TRBJ1-1	TGTGCCAGCAATCCCTTAGACACTGAAGCTTTCTTT	CASNPLDTEAFF
.	TRBV6-1	.	TRBJ2-6	TGTGCCAGCAGTGAAATGGGGGGCTCTGGGGCCAACGTCCTGACTTTC	CASSEMGGSGANVLTF
TRBD1	TRBV7-9	.	TRBJ1-2	TGTGCCAGCAGCTTCCCGGGACAGGGAGACTATGGCTACACCTTC	CASSFPGQGDYGYTF
.	TRBV4-2	.	TRBJ2-4	TGTGCCAGCAGCCCCGGGGTAGCCAAAAACATTCAGTACTTC	CASSPGVAKNIQYF